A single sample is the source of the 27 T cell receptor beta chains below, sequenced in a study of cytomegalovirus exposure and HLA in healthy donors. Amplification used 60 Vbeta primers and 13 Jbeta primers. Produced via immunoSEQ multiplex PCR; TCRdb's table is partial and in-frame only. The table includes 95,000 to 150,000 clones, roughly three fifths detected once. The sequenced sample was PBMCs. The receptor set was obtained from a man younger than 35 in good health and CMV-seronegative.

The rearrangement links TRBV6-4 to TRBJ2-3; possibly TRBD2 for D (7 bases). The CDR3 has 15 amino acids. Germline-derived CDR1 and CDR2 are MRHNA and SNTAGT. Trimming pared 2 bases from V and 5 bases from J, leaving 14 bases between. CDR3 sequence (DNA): TGTGCCAGCAGTGACCGGGGGGCCCCAAAAGATACGCAGTATTTT. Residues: CASSDRGAPKDTQYF.

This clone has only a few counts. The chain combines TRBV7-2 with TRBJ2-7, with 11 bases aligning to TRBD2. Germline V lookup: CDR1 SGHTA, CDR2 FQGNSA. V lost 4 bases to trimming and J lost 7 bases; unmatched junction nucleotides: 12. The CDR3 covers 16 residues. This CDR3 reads CASSSGTSGALGEQYF. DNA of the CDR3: TGTGCCAGCAGCTCTGGGACTAGCGGCGCCCTGGGGGAGCAGTACTTC.

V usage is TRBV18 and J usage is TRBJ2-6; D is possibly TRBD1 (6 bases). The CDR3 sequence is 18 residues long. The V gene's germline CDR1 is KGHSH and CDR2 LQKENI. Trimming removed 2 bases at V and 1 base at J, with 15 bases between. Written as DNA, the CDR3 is TGTGCCAGCTCACCAACCGGGACACGAAATTCTGGGGCCAACGTCCTGACTTTC. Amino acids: CASSPTGTRNSGANVLTF.

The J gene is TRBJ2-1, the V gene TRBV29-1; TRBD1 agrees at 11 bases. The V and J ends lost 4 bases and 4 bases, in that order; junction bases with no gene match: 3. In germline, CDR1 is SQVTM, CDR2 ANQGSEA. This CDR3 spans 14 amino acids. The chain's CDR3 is CSVGGQGVYNEQFF. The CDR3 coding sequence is TGCAGCGTTGGGGGACAGGGGGTTTACAATGAGCAGTTCTTC.

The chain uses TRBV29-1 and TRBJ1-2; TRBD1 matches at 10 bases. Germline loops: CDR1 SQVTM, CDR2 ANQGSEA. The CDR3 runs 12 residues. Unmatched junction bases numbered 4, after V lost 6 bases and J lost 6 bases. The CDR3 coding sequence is TGCAGCGTGGGGACAGGGGAGAATGGCTACACCTTC. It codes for CSVGTGENGYTF.

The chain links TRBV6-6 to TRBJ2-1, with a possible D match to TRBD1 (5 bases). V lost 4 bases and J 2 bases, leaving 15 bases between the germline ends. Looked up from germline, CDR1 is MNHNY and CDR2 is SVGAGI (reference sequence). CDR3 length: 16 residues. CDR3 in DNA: TGTGCCAGCAGTTCACGGACCCCAGGGACCTACAATGAGCAGTTCTTC. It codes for CASSSRTPGTYNEQFF.

The CDR3 DNA sequence: TGTGCCAGCAGCCCACCCGGGTTGATAGCTAACTACGAGCAGTACTTC. This translates into CASSPPGLIANYEQYF. This sequence joins TRBV7-6 and TRBJ2-7; D unclear. Germline V gene data show CDR1 as SGHVS and CDR2 as FNYEAQ. This CDR3 is built from 16 residues. Trimming removed 5 bases from V and 3 bases from J, with 20 bases in between.

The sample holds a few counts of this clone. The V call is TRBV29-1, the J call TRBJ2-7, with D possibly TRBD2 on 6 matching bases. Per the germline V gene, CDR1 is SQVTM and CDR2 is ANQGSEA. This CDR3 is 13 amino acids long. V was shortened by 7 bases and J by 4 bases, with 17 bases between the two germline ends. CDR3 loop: CSAGLWAGYEQYF. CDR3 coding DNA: TGCAGCGCCGGCCTTTGGGCGGGATACGAGCAGTACTTC.

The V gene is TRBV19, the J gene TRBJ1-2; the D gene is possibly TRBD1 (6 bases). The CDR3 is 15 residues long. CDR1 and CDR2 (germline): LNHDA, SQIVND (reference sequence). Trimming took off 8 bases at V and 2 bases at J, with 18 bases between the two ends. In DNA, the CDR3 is TGTGCCAGTTTCAGCTCCGGACAGATAAACTATGGCTACACCTTC. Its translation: CASFSSGQINYGYTF.

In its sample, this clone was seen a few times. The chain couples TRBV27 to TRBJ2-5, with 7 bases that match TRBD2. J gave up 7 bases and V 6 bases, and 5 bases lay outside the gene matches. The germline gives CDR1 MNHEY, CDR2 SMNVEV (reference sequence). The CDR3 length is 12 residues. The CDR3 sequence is CASRLWGGTQYF. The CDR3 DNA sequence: TGTGCCAGCAGGCTATGGGGGGGGACCCAGTACTTC.

The CDR3 here is CASSLTGGASTNEKLFF. In DNA form, the CDR3 reads TGTGCCAGCAGCTTGACAGGGGGCGCATCTACTAATGAAAAACTGTTTTTT. This rearrangement joins TRBV5-8 to TRBJ1-4; 9 nucleotides agree with TRBD1. Germline CDR1 reads SGHTS; CDR2 reads YDEGEE. The CDR3 sequence is 17 residues long. The junction had 6 bases not matched to a gene; V was cut back by 1 base and J by 2 bases.

Here the CDR3 reads CAWSSWTGGAANYGYTF. The CDR3 coding sequence is TGTGCCTGGAGTTCGTGGACAGGGGGAGCAGCTAACTATGGCTACACCTTC. This chain joins TRBV30 and TRBJ1-2, with 10 positions matching TRBD1. Germline lookup yields CDR1 GTSNPN and CDR2 SVGIG (reference sequence). The CDR3 covers 17 residues. Unmatched junction bases numbered 9, after V lost 2 bases and J lost 0 bases.

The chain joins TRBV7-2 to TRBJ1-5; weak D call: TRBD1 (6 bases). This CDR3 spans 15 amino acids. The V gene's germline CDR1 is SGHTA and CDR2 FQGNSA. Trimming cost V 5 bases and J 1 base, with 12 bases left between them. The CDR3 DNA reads TGTGCCAGCAGCCCCGGGACAAAAAGCAATCAGCCCCAGCATTTT. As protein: CASSPGTKSNQPQHF. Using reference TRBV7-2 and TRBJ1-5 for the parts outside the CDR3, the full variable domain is GAGVSQSPSNKVTEKGKDVELRCDPISGHTALYWYRQSLGQGLEFLIYFQGNSAPDKSGLPSDRFSAERTGGSVSTLTIQRTQQEDSAVYLCASSPGTKSNQPQHFGDGTRLSIL.

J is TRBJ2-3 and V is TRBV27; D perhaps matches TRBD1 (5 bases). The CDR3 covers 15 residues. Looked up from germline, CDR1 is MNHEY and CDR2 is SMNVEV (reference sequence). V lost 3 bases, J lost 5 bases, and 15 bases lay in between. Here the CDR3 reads CASSLVGRAGDTQYF. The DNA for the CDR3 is TGTGCCAGCAGTTTGGTGGGCAGGGCCGGAGATACGCAGTATTTT.

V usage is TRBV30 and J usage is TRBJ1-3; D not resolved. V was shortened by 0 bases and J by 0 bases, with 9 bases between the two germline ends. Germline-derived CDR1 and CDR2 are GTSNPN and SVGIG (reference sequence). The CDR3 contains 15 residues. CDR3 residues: CAWSVGVSSGNTIYF. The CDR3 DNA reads TGTGCCTGGAGTGTTGGAGTAAGCTCTGGAAACACCATATATTTT.

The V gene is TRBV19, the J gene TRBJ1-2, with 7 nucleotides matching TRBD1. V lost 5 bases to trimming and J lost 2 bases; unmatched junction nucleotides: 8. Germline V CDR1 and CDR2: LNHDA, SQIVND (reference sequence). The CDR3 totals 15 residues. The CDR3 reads CASSWTGLSNYGYTF. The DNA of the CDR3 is TGTGCCAGTAGTTGGACAGGCCTTTCAAACTATGGCTACACCTTC.

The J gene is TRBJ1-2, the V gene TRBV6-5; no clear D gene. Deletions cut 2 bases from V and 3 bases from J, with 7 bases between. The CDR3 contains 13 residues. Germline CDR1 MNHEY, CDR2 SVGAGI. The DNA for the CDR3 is TGTGCCAGCAGTTACAAGCTATACTATGGCTACACCTTC. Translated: CASSYKLYYGYTF.

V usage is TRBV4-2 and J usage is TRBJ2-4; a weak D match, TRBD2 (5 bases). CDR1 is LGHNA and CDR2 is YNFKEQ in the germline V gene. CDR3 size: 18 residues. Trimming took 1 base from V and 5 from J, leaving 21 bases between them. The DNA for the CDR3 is TGTGCCAGCAGCCAAGTTACAAGGGCCCACGGGGTCGAAAACATTCAGTACTTC. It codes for CASSQVTRAHGVENIQYF.

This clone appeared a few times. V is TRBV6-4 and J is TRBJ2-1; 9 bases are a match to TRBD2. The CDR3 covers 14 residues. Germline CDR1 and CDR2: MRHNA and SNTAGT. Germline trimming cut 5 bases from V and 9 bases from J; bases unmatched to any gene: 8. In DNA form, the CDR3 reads TGTGCCAGCAGTTCCCTAGCGGGAACGGGTGAGCAGTTCTTC. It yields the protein CASSSLAGTGEQFF.

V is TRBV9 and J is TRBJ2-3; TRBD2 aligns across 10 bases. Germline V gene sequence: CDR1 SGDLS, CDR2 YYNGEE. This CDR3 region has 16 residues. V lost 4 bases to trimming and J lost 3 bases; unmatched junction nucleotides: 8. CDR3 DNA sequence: TGTGCCAGCAGCCCCTCAGCGGGAGGGCCTACAGATACGCAGTATTTT. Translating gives CASSPSAGGPTDTQYF.

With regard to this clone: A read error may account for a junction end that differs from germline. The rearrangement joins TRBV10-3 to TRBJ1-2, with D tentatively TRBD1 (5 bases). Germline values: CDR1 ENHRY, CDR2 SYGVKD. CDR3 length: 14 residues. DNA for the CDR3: TGTGCCATCAGTGAGCGCGGGGGTCAGTCCGGCTACCCCTTC. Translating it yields CAISERGGQSGYPF.

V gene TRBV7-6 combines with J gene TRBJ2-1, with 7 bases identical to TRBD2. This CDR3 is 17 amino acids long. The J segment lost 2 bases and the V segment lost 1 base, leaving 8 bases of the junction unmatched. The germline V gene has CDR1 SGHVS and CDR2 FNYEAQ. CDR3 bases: TGTGCCAGCAGCTTAGATCCAGCGGGGTTACCCTACAATGAGCAGTTCTTC. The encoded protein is CASSLDPAGLPYNEQFF.

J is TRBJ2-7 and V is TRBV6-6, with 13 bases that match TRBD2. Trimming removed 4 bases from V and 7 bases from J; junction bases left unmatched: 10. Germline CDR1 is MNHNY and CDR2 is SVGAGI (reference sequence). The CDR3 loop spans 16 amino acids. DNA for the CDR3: TGTGCCAGCAGTTTAACTAGCGGGAGGGCCTCCGGTGAGCAGTACTTC. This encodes CASSLTSGRASGEQYF.

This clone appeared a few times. Here the CDR3 reads CASSDGINEKLFF. The CDR3 DNA follows: TGCGCCAGCAGTGACGGTATCAATGAAAAACTGTTTTTT. The J gene is TRBJ1-4, the V gene TRBV10-1, with D uncertain. This CDR3 is 13 amino acids long. CDR1 and CDR2 (germline): WNHNN, SYGVQD (reference sequence). Trimming cost V 3 bases and J 5 bases, with 7 bases left between them.

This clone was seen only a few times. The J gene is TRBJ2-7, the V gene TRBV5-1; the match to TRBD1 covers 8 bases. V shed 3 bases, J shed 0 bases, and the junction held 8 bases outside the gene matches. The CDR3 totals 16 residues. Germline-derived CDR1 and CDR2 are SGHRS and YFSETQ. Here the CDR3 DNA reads TGCGCCAGCAGCTCCCAGGGGGCGGGACGCTCCTACGAGCAGTACTTC. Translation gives CASSSQGAGRSYEQYF.

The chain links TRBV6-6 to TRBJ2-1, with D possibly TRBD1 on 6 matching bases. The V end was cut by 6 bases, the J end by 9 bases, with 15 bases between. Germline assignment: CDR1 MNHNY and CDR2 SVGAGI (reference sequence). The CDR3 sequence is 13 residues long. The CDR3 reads CASSPTGPLEQFF. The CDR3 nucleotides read TGTGCCAGCAGCCCTACAGGGCCCCTTGAGCAGTTCTTC.

The CDR3 here is CASRVRENTEAFF. The CDR3, as DNA: TGTGCCAGCAGGGTTCGGGAGAACACTGAAGCTTTCTTT. The V gene is TRBV27, the J gene TRBJ1-1, with unresolved D. The V gene lost 6 bases and the J gene lost 1 base, with 9 bases spanning the gap. The germline gives CDR1 MNHEY, CDR2 SMNVEV (reference sequence). The CDR3 length is 13 residues.